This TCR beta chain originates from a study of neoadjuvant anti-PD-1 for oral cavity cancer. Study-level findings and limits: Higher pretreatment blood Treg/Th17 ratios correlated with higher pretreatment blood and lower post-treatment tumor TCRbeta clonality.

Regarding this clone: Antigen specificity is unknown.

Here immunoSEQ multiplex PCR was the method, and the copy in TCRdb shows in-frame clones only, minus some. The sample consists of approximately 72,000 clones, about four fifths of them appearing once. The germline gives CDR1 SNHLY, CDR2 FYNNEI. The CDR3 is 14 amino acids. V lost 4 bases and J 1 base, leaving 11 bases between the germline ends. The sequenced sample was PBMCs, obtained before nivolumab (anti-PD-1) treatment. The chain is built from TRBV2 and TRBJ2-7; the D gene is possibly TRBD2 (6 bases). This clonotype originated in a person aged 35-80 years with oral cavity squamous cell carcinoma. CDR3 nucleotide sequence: TGTGCCAGCAGTGCCCGGGGGTATTCCTACGAGCAGTACTTC. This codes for CASSARGYSYEQYF.